The 5 T cell receptor beta chains in this list originate from one sample, sequenced in a study of blood T cell repertoires in COVID-19. Libraries were prepared by immunoSEQ multiplex PCR; TCRdb keeps only in-frame clonotypes and omits some of them. Here the sample spans about 300,000 clones, 75% to 90% being singletons. Sequenced input: PBMCs or T cells enriched from blood (not recorded which). These receptors all stem from a man aged 25-45 years who had recovered from COVID-19.

The chain is built from TRBV6-6 and TRBJ2-7, with TRBD1 matching 9 bases. Germline values: CDR1 MNHNY, CDR2 SVGAGI (reference sequence). This CDR3 has 14 residues. With V trimmed by 8 bases and J by 7 bases, 12 bases remained unmatched. CDR3 amino acids: CASGWTGAGGEQYF. CDR3 in DNA: TGTGCCAGCGGATGGACAGGGGCTGGGGGGGAGCAGTACTTC.

This rearrangement joins TRBV19 to TRBJ2-1; tentatively, D is TRBD1 (5 bases). Germline lookup yields CDR1 LNHDA and CDR2 SQIVND (reference sequence). The CDR3 sequence is 19 residues long. Trimming left V 7 bases short and J 0 bases short, with 25 bases between. CDR3 DNA: TGTGCCAGTATGGAGACAGAAATTTACAGCTCGAGCTCCTACAATGAGCAGTTCTTC. This encodes CASMETEIYSSSSYNEQFF. Full variable domain (missing parts from reference TRBV19 and TRBJ2-1): DGGITQSPKYLFRKEGQNVTLSCEQNLNHDAMYWYRQDPGQGLRLIYYSQIVNDFQKGDIAEGYSVSREKKESFPLTVTSAQKNPTAFYLCASMETEIYSSSSYNEQFFGPGTRLTVL.

The chain couples TRBV6-2 or TRBV6-3 to TRBJ1-2, with 8 bases that match TRBD1. This CDR3 contains 14 residues. Germline values: CDR1 MNHEY, CDR2 SVGEGT. Trimming cost V 6 bases and J 8 bases; bases outside gene matches: 11. CDR3 coding DNA: TGTGCCAGCAGCACCGGGACAGGCCTCCGGGGCTACACCTTC. It translates to CASSTGTGLRGYTF.

V and J are TRBV12-3 or TRBV12-4 and TRBJ2-3; TRBD2 is a possible D gene (6 bases). This CDR3 is built from 13 residues. V was clipped by 6 bases and J by 3 bases, with 10 bases between them. The CDR3 protein is CASRPGLTDTQYF. CDR3 coding DNA: TGTGCCAGCAGGCCGGGACTTACAGATACGCAGTATTTT.

V usage is TRBV4-1 and J usage is TRBJ1-5, with a weak D call TRBD1 (6 bases). The germline CDR1 and CDR2 sequences are MGHRA and YSYEKL. V lost 1 base, J lost 0 bases, and 13 bases lay in between. The length of the CDR3 is 17 residues. The CDR3 DNA follows: TGCGCCAGCAGCCAAGGAACAAGGACAGCTAGCAATCAGCCCCAGCATTTT. Protein sequence: CASSQGTRTASNQPQHF.